Listed below are T cell receptor beta chains from one sample, sequenced in a study of T cell changes during pregnancy in multiple sclerosis. The protocol was immunoSEQ multiplex PCR, while the TCRdb copy is restricted to in-frame clones and leaves out a portion. The sample shows fewer than 80,000 clones, around 90% of them seen only once. The specimen comprised peripheral blood, sampled in the first trimester of pregnancy. The receptors come from a female donor in good health, enrolled as a control in a pregnancy study. CDR3s include the opening cysteine and the closing phenylalanine or tryptophan. D genes are given only for firm matches. The size of a clone is reported for some rows only, either as once, few or many, or as a class for expanded clones.

j_call | clone_size | d_call | v_call | cdr3_aa | cdr3_nt
TRBJ1-2 | - | TRBD1 | TRBV2 | CASTRQGGRLNYGYTF | TGTGCCAGCACCCGACAGGGGGGGCGTCTCAACTATGGCTACACCTTC
TRBJ1-1 | - | TRBD1 | TRBV23-1 | CASSQSSYHQDRDRHATDTEAFF | TGCGCCAGCAGTCAATCGAGTTATCACCAAGACAGGGACCGCCACGCCACAGACACTGAAGCTTTCTTT
TRBJ2-1 | - | - | TRBV5-1 | CASSGTDSLLQFF | TGCGCCAGCAGCGGCACCGACTCCCTCCTACAGTTCTTC
TRBJ2-5 | - | - | TRBV6-1 | CASSERGSYWEETQYF | TGTGCCAGCAGTGAACGGGGATCCTATTGGGAAGAGACCCAGTACTTC
TRBJ2-7 | - | - | TRBV21-1 | CASSKGGEGGLGSWEQYF | TGTGCCAGCAGCAAAGGTGGGGAGGGAGGGTTGGGGTCGTGGGAGCAGTACTTC
TRBJ1-2 | - | - | TRBV6-1 | CASSEGGTSYGYTF | TGTGCCAGCAGTGAAGGGGGCACCAGCTATGGCTACACCTTC
TRBJ1-5 | once | TRBD1 | TRBV6-5 | CASSYRQGDQPQHF | TGTGCCAGCAGTTACCGACAGGGGGATCAGCCCCAGCATTTT
TRBJ2-4 | - | - | TRBV29-1 | CSVDKGENIQYF | TGCAGCGTTGATAAGGGGGAGAACATTCAGTACTTC
TRBJ1-3 | - | TRBD1 | TRBV9 | CASSSPKTGGQGSGNTIYF | TGTGCCAGCAGCAGCCCTAAGACAGGGGGCCAGGGTTCTGGAAACACCATATATTTT
TRBJ2-7 | - | - | TRBV5-1 | CASRLDSREQYF | TGCGCCAGCAGACTTGACAGCCGGGAGCAGTACTTC
TRBJ1-6 | many | - | TRBV27 | CASSLSVGGMTSPLHF | TGTGCCAGCAGTTTATCAGTAGGAGGGATGACTTCACCCCTCCACTTT
TRBJ1-2 | - | - | TRBV28 | CASSTGGIALAGYGYTF | TGTGCCAGCAGTACGGGGGGAATAGCCCTCGCGGGGTATGGCTACACCTTC
TRBJ1-1 | - | TRBD1 | TRBV19 | CASSIAGQGFAEAFF | TGTGCCAGTAGTATAGCGGGACAGGGGTTCGCTGAAGCTTTCTTT
TRBJ1-6 | few | - | TRBV7-9 | CASSTSYNSPLHF | TGTGCCAGCAGCACGAGTTATAATTCACCCCTCCACTTT
TRBJ2-1 | - | - | TRBV2 | CASSDQGSWALNEQFF | TGTGCCAGCAGTGACCAGGGATCTTGGGCATTGAATGAGCAGTTCTTC
TRBJ1-2 | - | - | TRBV28 | CASSLQGYGYTF | TGTGCCAGCAGTTTACAGGGCTATGGCTACACCTTC
TRBJ1-5 | once | - | TRBV6-5 | CASSFGGNQPQHF | TGTGCCAGCAGCTTTGGGGGGAATCAGCCCCAGCATTTT
TRBJ2-5 | - | TRBD1 | TRBV5-4 | CASSLPGQELQETQYF | TGTGCCAGCAGCTTACCCGGACAGGAGCTACAAGAGACCCAGTACTTC
TRBJ1-1 | - | - | TRBV12-5 | CASGPHQGTEAFF | TGTGCTAGTGGTCCCCATCAGGGGACTGAAGCTTTCTTT
TRBJ1-1 | - | - | TRBV6-6 | CASSFDSPNTEAFF | TGTGCCAGCAGTTTTGACAGTCCAAACACTGAAGCTTTCTTT
TRBJ1-2 | - | TRBD1 | TRBV10-3 | CAIRDDRAYYGYTF | TGTGCCATCAGGGACGACAGGGCATACTATGGCTACACCTTC
TRBJ1-5 | - | - | TRBV7-9 | CASSFSSETQPQHF | TGTGCCAGCAGCTTTTCATCCGAAACACAGCCCCAGCATTTT
TRBJ2-1 | few | - | TRBV7-2 | CASSLVAVSLGNEQFF | TGTGCCAGCAGCTTAGTAGCGGTTAGTCTAGGGAATGAGCAGTTCTTC
TRBJ1-2 | once | - | TRBV7-9 | CASSAGEIGYTF | TGTGCCAGCAGCGCCGGAGAAATTGGCTACACCTTC
TRBJ1-1 | few | - | TRBV9 | CASSVGRTKNTEAFF | TGTGCCAGCAGCGTAGGTCGGACAAAGAACACTGAAGCTTTCTTT
TRBJ1-1 | once | TRBD1 | TRBV7-6 | CASSHGTGSMNTEAFF | TGTGCCAGCAGCCATGGGACAGGGTCTATGAACACTGAAGCTTTCTTT
TRBJ1-6 | - | TRBD1 | TRBV5-1 | CASSLVGQGVNSPLHF | TGCGCCAGCAGCTTGGTTGGGCAGGGGGTTAATTCACCCCTCCACTTT
TRBJ2-7 | - | TRBD1 | TRBV5-8 | CASSLEAGGYEQYF | TGTGCCAGCAGCTTGGAGGCAGGGGGCTACGAGCAGTACTTC
TRBJ1-1 | once | - | TRBV7-8 | CASSEQGNTEAFF | TGTGCCAGCAGCGAACAGGGGAACACTGAAGCTTTCTTT
TRBJ1-1 | - | - | TRBV7-9 | CASSLVPPQGLAFF | TGTGCCAGCAGCTTAGTTCCCCCCCAGGGTTTAGCTTTCTTT
TRBJ1-1 | - | TRBD1 | TRBV25-1 | CASSSRGQTNTEAFF | TGTGCCAGCAGTTCTAGGGGACAGACGAACACTGAAGCTTTCTTT
TRBJ2-1 | - | - | TRBV6-6 | CASSYSGGKRDEQFF | TGTGCCAGCAGTTACTCTGGCGGGAAGCGGGATGAGCAGTTCTTC
TRBJ1-4 | - | TRBD1 | TRBV18 | CASSPWTGRNEKLFF | TGTGCCAGCTCACCGTGGACAGGAAGAAATGAAAAACTGTTTTTT
TRBJ1-2 | - | - | TRBV7-9 | CASSPGRHSYGYTF | TGTGCCAGCAGCCCCGGGAGGCATTCCTATGGCTACACCTTC
TRBJ2-7 | - | - | TRBV7-2 | CASSLAYPTSSYEQYF | TGTGCCAGCAGCTTAGCGTACCCAACGAGCTCCTACGAGCAGTACTTC
TRBJ1-2 | once | TRBD1 | TRBV7-2 | CASSLRGLSYGYTF | TGTGCCAGCAGCTTAAGGGGGCTCAGCTATGGCTACACCTTC
TRBJ2-2 | once | TRBD2 | TRBV5-1 | CASSLAGTSGRLFTGELFF | TGCGCCAGCAGCTTGGCCGGGACTAGCGGGAGGTTGTTCACCGGGGAGCTGTTTTTT
TRBJ1-1 | - | - | TRBV15 | CATSSRRAGRGAEAFF | TGTGCCACCAGCAGCCGCCGTGCGGGGAGAGGGGCTGAAGCTTTCTTT
TRBJ1-2 | - | - | TRBV7-9 | CASIRESNYGYTF | TGTGCCAGCATCCGGGAGTCTAACTATGGCTACACCTTC
TRBJ1-1 | few | TRBD1 | TRBV29-1 | CSGRTGGSVNTEAFF | TGCAGCGGGAGGACAGGGGGATCGGTGAACACTGAAGCTTTCTTT
TRBJ2-5 | - | TRBD2 | TRBV2 | CASSEDPGGQETQYF | TGTGCCAGCAGTGAAGATCCGGGGGGCCAAGAGACCCAGTACTTC
TRBJ2-5 | - | - | TRBV4-1 | CASSQGPLETQYF | TGCGCCAGCAGCCAAGGGCCATTGGAGACCCAGTACTTC
TRBJ2-7 | - | TRBD2 | TRBV4-3 | CASSPAGGYEQYF | TGCGCCAGCAGCCCCGCGGGAGGATACGAGCAGTACTTC
TRBJ1-5 | once | - | TRBV15 | CATSRDGGYYQPQHF | TGTGCCACCAGCAGAGATGGGGGGTATTACCAGCCCCAGCATTTT
TRBJ2-1 | - | TRBD2 | TRBV6-1 | CASSERAGGSYNEQFF | TGTGCCAGCAGTGAACGTGCGGGGGGCTCCTACAATGAGCAGTTCTTC